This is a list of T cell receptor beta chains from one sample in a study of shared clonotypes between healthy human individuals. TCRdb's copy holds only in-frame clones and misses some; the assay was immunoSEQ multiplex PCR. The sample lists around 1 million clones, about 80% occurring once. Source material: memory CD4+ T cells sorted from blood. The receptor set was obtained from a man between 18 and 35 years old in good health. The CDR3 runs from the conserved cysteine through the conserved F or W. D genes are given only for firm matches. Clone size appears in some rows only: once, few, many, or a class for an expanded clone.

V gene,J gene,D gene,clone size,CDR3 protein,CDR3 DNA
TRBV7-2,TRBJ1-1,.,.,CASSLRAAWDTEAFF,TGTGCCAGCAGCTTAAGGGCCGCCTGGGACACTGAAGCTTTCTTT
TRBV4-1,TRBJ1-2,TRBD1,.,CASSQRTGLSYGYTF,TGCGCCAGCAGCCAAAGGACAGGACTTAGCTATGGCTACACCTTC
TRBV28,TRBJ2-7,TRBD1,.,CASGATGNYEQYF,TGTGCCAGCGGGGCGACAGGGAACTACGAGCAGTACTTC
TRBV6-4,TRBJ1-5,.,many,CASARQGKPQHF,TGTGCCAGCGCTCGTCAGGGGAAGCCCCAGCATTTT
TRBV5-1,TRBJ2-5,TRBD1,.,CASSRGQGQETQYF,TGCGCCAGCAGCCGGGGACAGGGGCAAGAGACCCAGTACTTC
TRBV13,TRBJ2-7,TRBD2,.,CASSGGRAYEQYF,TGTGCCAGCAGCGGCGGGAGGGCCTACGAGCAGTACTTC
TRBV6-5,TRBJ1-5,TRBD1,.,CASSYGQGGQPQHF,TGTGCCAGCAGTTACGGACAGGGAGGTCAGCCCCAGCATTTT
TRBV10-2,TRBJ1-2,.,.,CASTSGVTGYTF,TGCGCCAGCACCTCCGGCGTCACTGGCTACACCTTC
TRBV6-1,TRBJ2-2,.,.,CASRSWEANTGELFF,TGTGCCAGCAGGAGCTGGGAAGCGAACACCGGGGAGCTGTTTTTT
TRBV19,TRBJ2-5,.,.,CASTPGVHETQYF,TGTGCCAGTACCCCCGGAGTACACGAGACCCAGTACTTC
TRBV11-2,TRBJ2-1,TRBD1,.,CASSSLAGTDNEQFF,TGTGCCAGCAGCTCATTAGCTGGGACAGACAATGAGCAGTTCTTC
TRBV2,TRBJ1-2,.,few,CASSAGTGVGGYTF,TGTGCCAGCAGTGCCGGAACGGGTGTCGGTGGCTACACCTTC
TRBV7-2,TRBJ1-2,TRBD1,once,CASTVSGGAVGYTF,TGTGCCAGCACCGTTTCAGGGGGCGCGGTAGGCTACACCTTC
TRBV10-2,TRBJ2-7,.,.,CASSESTNGPYEQYF,TGCGCCAGCAGTGAGTCGACTAACGGGCCCTACGAGCAGTACTTC
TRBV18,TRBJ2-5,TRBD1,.,CASSPQGAARETQYF,TGTGCCAGCTCACCACAGGGGGCAGCCCGGGAGACCCAGTACTTC
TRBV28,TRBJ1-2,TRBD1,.,CASSSHRGGNYGYTF,TGTGCCAGCAGTTCTCACAGGGGGGGGAACTATGGCTACACCTTC
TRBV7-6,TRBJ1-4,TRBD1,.,CASSVGDRTNEKLFF,TGTGCCAGCAGCGTCGGGGACAGAACTAATGAAAAACTGTTTTTT
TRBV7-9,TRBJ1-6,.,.,CASSLRQFQDRVGPLHF,TGTGCCAGCAGCTTGCGACAGTTCCAAGACCGAGTGGGTCCCCTCCACTTT
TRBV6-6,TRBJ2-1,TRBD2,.,CASSKGTSGKYNEQFF,TGTGCCAGCAGCAAAGGGACTAGCGGGAAATACAATGAGCAGTTCTTC
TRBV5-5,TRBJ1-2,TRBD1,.,CASSPDRDGYTF,TGTGCCAGCAGCCCGGACAGGGATGGCTACACCTTC
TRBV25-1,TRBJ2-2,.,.,CASSGGYNTGELFF,TGTGCCAGCAGTGGCGGTTATAACACCGGGGAGCTGTTTTTT
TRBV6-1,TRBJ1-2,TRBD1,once,CATTSWTGGATGYTF,TGTGCCACCACCTCTTGGACAGGGGGCGCGACTGGCTACACCTTC
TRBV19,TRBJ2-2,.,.,CASSDQGSLNTGELFF,TGTGCCAGTAGCGACCAGGGGTCCCTAAACACCGGGGAGCTGTTTTTT
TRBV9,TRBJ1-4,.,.,CASSARASQEKLFF,TGTGCCAGCAGCGCCCGGGCTTCCCAAGAAAAACTGTTTTTT
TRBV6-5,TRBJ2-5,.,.,CASSSLGLVETQYF,TGTGCCAGCAGTTCGTTGGGTCTTGTGGAGACCCAGTACTTC
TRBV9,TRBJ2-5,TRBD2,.,CASSGEGRWETQYF,TGTGCCAGCAGCGGGGAGGGCCGTTGGGAGACCCAGTACTTC
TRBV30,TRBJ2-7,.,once,CAWGRSQWEQYF,TGTGCCTGGGGACGGTCGCAGTGGGAGCAGTACTTC
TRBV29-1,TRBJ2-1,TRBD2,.,CSVDGGGPNEQFF,TGCAGCGTTGATGGCGGGGGGCCCAATGAGCAGTTCTTC
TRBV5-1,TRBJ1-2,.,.,CASSLAQTDSYGYTF,TGCGCCAGCAGCTTGGCCCAGACAGACTCGTATGGCTACACCTTC
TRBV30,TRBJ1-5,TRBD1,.,CAWSHRTGDQHF,TGTGCCTGGAGTCACCGGACAGGCGACCAGCATTTT
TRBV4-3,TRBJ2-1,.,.,CASSHEGLQFF,TGCGCCAGCAGCCACGAGGGACTCCAGTTCTTC